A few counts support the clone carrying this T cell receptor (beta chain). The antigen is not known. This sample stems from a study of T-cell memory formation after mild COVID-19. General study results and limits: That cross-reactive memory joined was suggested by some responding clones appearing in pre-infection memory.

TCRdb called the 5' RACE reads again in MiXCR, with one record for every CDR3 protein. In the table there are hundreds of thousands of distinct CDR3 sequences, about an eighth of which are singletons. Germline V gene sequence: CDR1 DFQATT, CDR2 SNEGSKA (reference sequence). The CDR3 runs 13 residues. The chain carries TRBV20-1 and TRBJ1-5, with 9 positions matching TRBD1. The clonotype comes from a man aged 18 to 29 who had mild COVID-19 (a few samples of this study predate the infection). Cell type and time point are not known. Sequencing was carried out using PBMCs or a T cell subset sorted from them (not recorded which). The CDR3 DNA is TGCGGACAGGGGAGTTATAGCAATCAGCCCCAGCATTTT. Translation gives CGQGSYSNQPQHF.